The rows below give T cell receptor beta chains drawn from one sample of a study of cytomegalovirus exposure and HLA in healthy donors. Profiled with immunoSEQ multiplex PCR; TCRdb holds only in-frame clones, not every one. The data hold some 170,000 clones, with just under 80% observed a single time. Source material: PBMCs. The source is a female donor in good health and CMV-seronegative. Each CDR3 is given with its conserved first and last residue. The D gene is left open where the match is weak. For some rows the clone size is stated as once, few or many, or as a class when expanded; others skip it.

D gene,clone size,J gene,V gene,CDR3 DNA,CDR3 protein
TRBD1,-,TRBJ2-1,TRBV4-1,TGCGCCAGCAGCCTGGGGACAGGGTTGTTCTTC,CASSLGTGLFF
-,-,TRBJ1-5,TRBV7-9,TGTGCCAGCAGCCACAGCGACAGGTATCAGCCCCAGCATTTT,CASSHSDRYQPQHF
-,-,TRBJ1-5,TRBV10-3,TGTGCCTCCACCGGAGGGGGCAATCAGCCCCAGCATTTT,CASTGGGNQPQHF
-,-,TRBJ2-3,TRBV28,TGTGCCAGCAGTTTTGTGGGGGGGGGCGGGATCACAGATACGCAGTATTTT,CASSFVGGGGITDTQYF
TRBD2,-,TRBJ2-2,TRBV7-2,TGTGCCAGCAGCCTCCAGACTAGCGGGGCCGGGGAGCTGTTTTTT,CASSLQTSGAGELFF
TRBD1,-,TRBJ1-5,TRBV7-2,TGTGCCAGCAGCTTGACAGGGAAAACCTATCAGCCCCAGCATTTT,CASSLTGKTYQPQHF
TRBD2,-,TRBJ2-5,TRBV7-8,TGTGCCAGCAGCTTAGGACTAGCGGGGGGGGCCCAAGAGACCCAGTACTTC,CASSLGLAGGAQETQYF
TRBD1,-,TRBJ2-7,TRBV6-1,TGTGCCAGCAGGCAGGGGGTCCTCGGCTCCTACGAGCAGTACTTC,CASRQGVLGSYEQYF
-,-,TRBJ2-2,TRBV27,TGTGCCAGCAGAAGGGGTACCGGGGAGCTGTTTTTT,CASRRGTGELFF
TRBD2,-,TRBJ2-7,TRBV7-2,TGTGCCAGCAGCTTAGCTAGCGGGAGGGCCCTCCCCTACGAGCAGTACTTC,CASSLASGRALPYEQYF
TRBD1,-,TRBJ2-5,TRBV7-9,TGTGCCAGCAGCCCCGACAGGGGAGAGACCCAGTACTTC,CASSPDRGETQYF
-,-,TRBJ1-3,TRBV6-1,TGTGCCAGCAGTTGGACAGACAGCTCTGGAAACACCATATATTTT,CASSWTDSSGNTIYF
TRBD1,-,TRBJ1-2,TRBV13,TGTGCCAGCAGCCCATCTTGGGGACAGGGACGTGGCTACACCTTC,CASSPSWGQGRGYTF
-,-,TRBJ2-3,TRBV11-2,TGTGCCAGCAGCTTAGAGGGGGGGCAAGCAGATACGCAGTATTTT,CASSLEGGQADTQYF
-,-,TRBJ1-4,TRBV10-2,TGCGCCAGCACGCGGGCAACTAATGAAAAACTGTTTTTT,CASTRATNEKLFF
TRBD2,-,TRBJ2-2,TRBV7-9,TGTGCCAGCAGCTCCAGACTAGCGGGGAACACCGGGGAGCTGTTTTTT,CASSSRLAGNTGELFF
-,few,TRBJ1-2,TRBV27,TGTGCCAGCAGTTCTTTAGGGTCGGGGGGATATGGCTACACCTTC,CASSSLGSGGYGYTF
-,-,TRBJ1-5,TRBV19,TGTGCCAGTAGTCCTCAGGGAGGACTGAGCAATCAGCCCCAGCATTTT,CASSPQGGLSNQPQHF
-,-,TRBJ1-1,TRBV2,TGTGCCAGCAGACTACAGGTAGGCACTGAAGCTTTCTTT,CASRLQVGTEAFF
TRBD1,-,TRBJ1-2,TRBV6-5,TGTGCCAGCAGTTTCAGGGGGGATGGCTACACCTTC,CASSFRGDGYTF
TRBD2,-,TRBJ2-1,TRBV6-6,TGTGCCAGCAGTTACTCACTAGCGGGGGGGAATGAGCAGTTCTTC,CASSYSLAGGNEQFF
-,-,TRBJ2-7,TRBV20-1,TGCAGTGCTATGGGCTGGGAGCAGTACTTC,CSAMGWEQYF
-,-,TRBJ2-1,TRBV18,TGTGCCAGCTCTCCCACTAGAGCCAATGAGCAGTTCTTC,CASSPTRANEQFF
TRBD2,-,TRBJ2-2,TRBV5-1,TGCGCCAGCAGCTCGGGACTAGCGGGGAAGGGGGAGCTGTTTTTT,CASSSGLAGKGELFF
-,-,TRBJ1-2,TRBV6-1,TGTGCCAGCAGTTCCCCTTTCGGCTACACCTTC,CASSSPFGYTF
-,-,TRBJ1-1,TRBV5-1,TGCGCCAGCAGCTCAGATGCTGGGGGCTACGGTGAAGCTTTCTTT,CASSSDAGGYGEAFF
-,-,TRBJ1-1,TRBV7-3,TGTGCCAGCAGCTTAAATCGGGGCACTGAAGCTTTCTTT,CASSLNRGTEAFF
-,-,TRBJ1-1,TRBV6-1,TGTGCCAGCAGACCGCTACAGGGCTACACTGAAGCTTTCTTT,CASRPLQGYTEAFF
-,-,TRBJ2-7,TRBV19,TGTGCCACTCTAAGAGGGGGTGGCTCCTACGAGCAGTACTTC,CATLRGGGSYEQYF
TRBD1,-,TRBJ2-7,TRBV19,TGTGCCAGTAGTCCCTATACAGGGGGCGCCGATTACGAGCAGTACTTC,CASSPYTGGADYEQYF
TRBD2,-,TRBJ2-7,TRBV29-1,TGCAGCGTTGATGCGGGGGGAAGTGAGCAGTACTTC,CSVDAGGSEQYF
TRBD2,-,TRBJ2-1,TRBV4-2,TGTGCCAGCAGCCCGAGCGGGAGAATCGACAATGAGCAGTTCTTC,CASSPSGRIDNEQFF
TRBD2,-,TRBJ2-7,TRBV5-6,TGTGCCAGCAACTTCGTTGGCAGCGGGAGGGAATCCTACGAGCAGTACTTC,CASNFVGSGRESYEQYF
-,-,TRBJ2-5,TRBV29-1,TGCAGCGTTGAAGGTCTCCAAGAGACCCAGTACTTC,CSVEGLQETQYF
-,-,TRBJ1-1,TRBV7-9,TGTGCCAGCAGCTTAGGACAAAGGGGGGCTTTCTTT,CASSLGQRGAFF
-,-,TRBJ1-5,TRBV7-6,TGTGCCAGCAGCCCGGGAGGAGGGGGCAATCAGCCCCAGCATTTT,CASSPGGGGNQPQHF
TRBD2,-,TRBJ2-3,TRBV7-2,TGTGCCAGCAGCCCCAGGGGGACTAGCGGGATAGGGACAGATACGCAGTATTTT,CASSPRGTSGIGTDTQYF
-,-,TRBJ2-1,TRBV5-8,TGTGCCAGCAGCTCATCGAGGGTCAGGTACAATGAGCAGTTCTTC,CASSSSRVRYNEQFF
-,-,TRBJ2-7,TRBV2,TGTGCCAGCGAGTTACAGGAAGACGAGCAGTACTTC,CASELQEDEQYF
TRBD1,-,TRBJ1-1,TRBV9,TGTGCCAGCAGCGTAGACCGACAGGGGGCTAACACTGAAGCTTTCTTT,CASSVDRQGANTEAFF
-,-,TRBJ2-7,TRBV19,TGTGCCAGTACCTCCCCCACAGGCTACGAGCAGTACTTC,CASTSPTGYEQYF